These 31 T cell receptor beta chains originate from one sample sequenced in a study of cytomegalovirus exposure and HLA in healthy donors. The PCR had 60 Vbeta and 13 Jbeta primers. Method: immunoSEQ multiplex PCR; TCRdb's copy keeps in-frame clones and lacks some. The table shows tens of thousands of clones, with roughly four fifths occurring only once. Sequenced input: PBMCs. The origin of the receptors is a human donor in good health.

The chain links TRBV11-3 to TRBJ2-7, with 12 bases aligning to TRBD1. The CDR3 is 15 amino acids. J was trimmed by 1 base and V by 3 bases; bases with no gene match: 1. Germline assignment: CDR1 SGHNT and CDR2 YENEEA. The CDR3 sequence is CASSLGQGASYEQYF. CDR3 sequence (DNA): TGTGCCAGCAGCTTGGGACAGGGGGCGTCCTACGAGCAGTACTTC.

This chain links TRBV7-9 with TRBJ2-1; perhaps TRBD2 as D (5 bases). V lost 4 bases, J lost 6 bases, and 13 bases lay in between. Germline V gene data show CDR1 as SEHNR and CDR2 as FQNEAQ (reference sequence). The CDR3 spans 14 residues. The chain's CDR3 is CASSSSGPFNEQFF. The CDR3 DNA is TGTGCCAGCAGCTCAAGCGGCCCGTTCAATGAGCAGTTCTTC.

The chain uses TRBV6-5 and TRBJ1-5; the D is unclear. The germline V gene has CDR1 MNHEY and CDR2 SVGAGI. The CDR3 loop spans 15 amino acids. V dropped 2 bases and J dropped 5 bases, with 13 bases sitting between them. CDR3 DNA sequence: TGTGCCAGCAGTTACGCACCCCCGAGGGATCAGCCCCAGCATTTT. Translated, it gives CASSYAPPRDQPQHF.

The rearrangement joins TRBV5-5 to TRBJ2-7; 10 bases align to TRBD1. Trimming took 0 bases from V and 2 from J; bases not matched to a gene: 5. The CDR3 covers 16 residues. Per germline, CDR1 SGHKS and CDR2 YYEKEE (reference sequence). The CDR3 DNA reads TGTGCCAGCAGCTTGGACTTGGGACAGGGGCCCTACGAGCAGTACTTC. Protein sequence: CASSLDLGQGPYEQYF. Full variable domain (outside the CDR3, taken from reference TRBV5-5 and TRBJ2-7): DAGVTQSPTHLIKTRGQQVTLRCSPISGHKSVSWYQQVLGQGPQFIFQYYEKEERGRGNFPDRFSARQFPNYSSELNVNALLLGDSALYLCASSLDLGQGPYEQYFGPGTRLTVT.

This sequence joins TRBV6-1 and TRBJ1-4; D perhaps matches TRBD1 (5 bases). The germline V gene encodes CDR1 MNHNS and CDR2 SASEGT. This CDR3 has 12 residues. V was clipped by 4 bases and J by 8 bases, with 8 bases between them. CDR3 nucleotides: TGTGCCAGCAGTGGAAAGGGGGAAAAACTGTTTTTT. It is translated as CASSGKGEKLFF.

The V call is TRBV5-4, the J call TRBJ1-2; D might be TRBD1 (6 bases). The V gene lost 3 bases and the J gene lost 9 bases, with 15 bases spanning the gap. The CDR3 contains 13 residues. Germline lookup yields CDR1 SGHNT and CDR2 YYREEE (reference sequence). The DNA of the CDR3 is TGTGCCAGCAGCTCGCGGGGGCCCCAGAGCTACACCTTC. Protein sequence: CASSSRGPQSYTF.

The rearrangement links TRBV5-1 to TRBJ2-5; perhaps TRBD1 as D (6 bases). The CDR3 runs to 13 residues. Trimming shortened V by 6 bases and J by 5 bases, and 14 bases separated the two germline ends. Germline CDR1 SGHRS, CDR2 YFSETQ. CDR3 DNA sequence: TGCGCCAGCACACAGGGAACGTACGAGACCCAGTACTTC. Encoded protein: CASTQGTYETQYF.

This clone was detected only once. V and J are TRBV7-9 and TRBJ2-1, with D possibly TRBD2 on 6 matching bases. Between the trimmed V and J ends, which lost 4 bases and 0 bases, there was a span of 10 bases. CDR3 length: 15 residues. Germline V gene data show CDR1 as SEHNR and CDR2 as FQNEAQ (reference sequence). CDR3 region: CASSSQRVSYNEQFF. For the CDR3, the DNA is TGTGCCAGCAGCTCCCAGCGGGTCTCCTACAATGAGCAGTTCTTC. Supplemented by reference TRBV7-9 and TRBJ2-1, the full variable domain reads DTGVSQNPRHKITKRGQNVTFRCDPISEHNRLYWYRQTLGQGPEFLTYFQNEAQLEKSRLLSDRFSAERPKGSFSTLEIQRTEQGDSAMYLCASSSQRVSYNEQFFGPGTRLTVL.

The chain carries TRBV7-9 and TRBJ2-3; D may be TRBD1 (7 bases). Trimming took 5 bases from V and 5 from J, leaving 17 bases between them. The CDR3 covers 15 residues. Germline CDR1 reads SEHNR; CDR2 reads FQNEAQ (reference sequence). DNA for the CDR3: TGTGCCAGCAGCCGAACTCAGGGGGGCGTAGATACGCAGTATTTT. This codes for CASSRTQGGVDTQYF. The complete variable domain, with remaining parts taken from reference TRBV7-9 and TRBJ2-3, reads DTGVSQNPRHKITKRGQNVTFRCDPISEHNRLYWYRQTLGQGPEFLTYFQNEAQLEKSRLLSDRFSAERPKGSFSTLEIQRTEQGDSAMYLCASSRTQGGVDTQYFGPGTRLTVL.

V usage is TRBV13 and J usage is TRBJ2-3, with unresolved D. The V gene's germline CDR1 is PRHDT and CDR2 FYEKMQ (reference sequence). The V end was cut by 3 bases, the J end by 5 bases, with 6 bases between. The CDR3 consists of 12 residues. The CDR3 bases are TGTGCCAGCAGCTTTGGAGAAGATACGCAGTATTTT. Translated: CASSFGEDTQYF. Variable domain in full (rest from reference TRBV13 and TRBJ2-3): AAGVIQSPRHLIKEKRETATLKCYPIPRHDTVYWYQQGPGQDPQFLISFYEKMQSDKGSIPDRFSAQQFSDYHSELNMSSLELGDSALYFCASSFGEDTQYFGPGTRLTVL.

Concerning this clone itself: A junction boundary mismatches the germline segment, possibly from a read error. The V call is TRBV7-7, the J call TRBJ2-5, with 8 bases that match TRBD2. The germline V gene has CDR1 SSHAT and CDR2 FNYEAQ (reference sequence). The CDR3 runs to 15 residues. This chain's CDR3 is CASSLGGGGRETQYF. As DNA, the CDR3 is TGTGCTAGCAGCTTAGGCGGCGGGGGGCGGGAGACCCAGTACTTC.

The CDR3 coding sequence is TGTGCCAGCAGCTTAGGTGGGAGGGCGGGAGAGACCCAGTACTTC. As protein: CASSLGGRAGETQYF. The chain couples TRBV7-2 to TRBJ2-5; 7 positions agree with TRBD2. Germline loops: CDR1 SGHTA, CDR2 FQGNSA. The CDR3 covers 15 residues. The J segment lost 4 bases and the V segment lost 1 base, leaving 6 bases of the junction unmatched.

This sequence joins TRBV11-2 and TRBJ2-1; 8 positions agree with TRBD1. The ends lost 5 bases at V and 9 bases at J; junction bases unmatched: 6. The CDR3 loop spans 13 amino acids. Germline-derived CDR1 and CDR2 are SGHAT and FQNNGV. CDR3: CASSPTGVGEQFF. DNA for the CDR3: TGTGCCAGCAGCCCGACAGGGGTAGGTGAGCAGTTCTTC. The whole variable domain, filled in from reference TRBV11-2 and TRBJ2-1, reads EAGVAQSPRYKIIEKRQSVAFWCNPISGHATLYWYQQILGQGPKLLIQFQNNGVVDDSQLPKDRFSAERLKGVDSTLKIQPAKLEDSAVYLCASSPTGVGEQFFGPGTRLTVL.

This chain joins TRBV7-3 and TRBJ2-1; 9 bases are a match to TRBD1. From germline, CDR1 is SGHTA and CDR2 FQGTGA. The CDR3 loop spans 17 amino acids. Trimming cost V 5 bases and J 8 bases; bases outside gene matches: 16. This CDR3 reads CASSHLQEGQGYDEQFF. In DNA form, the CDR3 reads TGTGCCAGCAGCCACTTACAGGAGGGACAGGGATACGATGAGCAGTTCTTC.

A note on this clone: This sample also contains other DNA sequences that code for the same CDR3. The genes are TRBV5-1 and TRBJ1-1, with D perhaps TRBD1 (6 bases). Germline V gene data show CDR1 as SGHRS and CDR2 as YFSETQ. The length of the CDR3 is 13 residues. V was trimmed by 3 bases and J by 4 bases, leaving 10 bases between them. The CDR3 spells CASSSQGGTEAFF. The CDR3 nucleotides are TGCGCCAGCAGCTCACAGGGTGGCACTGAAGCTTTCTTT.

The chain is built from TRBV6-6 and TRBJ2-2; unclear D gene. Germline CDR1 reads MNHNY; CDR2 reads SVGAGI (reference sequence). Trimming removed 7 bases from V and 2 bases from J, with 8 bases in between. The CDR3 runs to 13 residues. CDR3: CASKILNTGELFF. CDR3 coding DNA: TGTGCCAGCAAAATACTTAACACCGGGGAGCTGTTTTTT.

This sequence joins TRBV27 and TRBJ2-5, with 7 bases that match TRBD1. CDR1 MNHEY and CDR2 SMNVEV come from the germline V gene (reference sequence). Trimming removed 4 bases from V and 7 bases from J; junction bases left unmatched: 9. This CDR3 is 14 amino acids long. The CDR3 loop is CASSSTGLVGTQYF. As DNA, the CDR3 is TGTGCCAGCAGTTCGACAGGGCTAGTCGGGACCCAGTACTTC.

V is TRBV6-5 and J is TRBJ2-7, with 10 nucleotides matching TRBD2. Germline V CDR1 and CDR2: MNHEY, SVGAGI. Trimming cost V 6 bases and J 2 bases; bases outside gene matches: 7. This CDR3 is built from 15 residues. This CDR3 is CASRPLGTSAYEQYF. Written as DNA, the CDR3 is TGTGCCAGCAGACCCCTGGGGACTAGCGCCTACGAGCAGTACTTC.

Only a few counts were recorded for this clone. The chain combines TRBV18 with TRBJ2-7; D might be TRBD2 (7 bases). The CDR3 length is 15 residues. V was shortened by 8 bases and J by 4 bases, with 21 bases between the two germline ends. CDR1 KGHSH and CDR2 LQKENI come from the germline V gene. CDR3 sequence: CASLTGRGRDYEQYF. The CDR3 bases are TGTGCCAGCCTCACAGGGAGGGGGAGGGATTACGAGCAGTACTTC.

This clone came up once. The CDR3 is CATSRGVAKNIQYF. The DNA of the CDR3 is TGTGCCACCAGCAGAGGAGTAGCCAAAAACATTCAGTACTTC. The chain employs TRBV15 and TRBJ2-4; D call uncertain. The CDR3 sequence is 14 residues long. CDR1 and CDR2 (germline): LNHNV, YYDKDF (reference sequence). V lost 1 base and J lost 0, with 4 bases in between.

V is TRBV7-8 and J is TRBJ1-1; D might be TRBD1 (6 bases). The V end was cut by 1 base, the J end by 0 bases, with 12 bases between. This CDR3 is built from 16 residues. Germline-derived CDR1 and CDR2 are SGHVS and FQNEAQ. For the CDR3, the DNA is TGTGCCAGCAGCTTAGGCGGGAGGGGGGTGAACACTGAAGCTTTCTTT. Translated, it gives CASSLGGRGVNTEAFF.

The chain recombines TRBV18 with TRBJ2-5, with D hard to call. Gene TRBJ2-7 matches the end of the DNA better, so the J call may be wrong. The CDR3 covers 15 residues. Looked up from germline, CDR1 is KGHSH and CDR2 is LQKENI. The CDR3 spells CASSLHLLTDNEQYF. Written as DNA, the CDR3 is TGTGCCAGCTCCCTTCATTTGTTGACTGATAACGAGCAGTACTTC.

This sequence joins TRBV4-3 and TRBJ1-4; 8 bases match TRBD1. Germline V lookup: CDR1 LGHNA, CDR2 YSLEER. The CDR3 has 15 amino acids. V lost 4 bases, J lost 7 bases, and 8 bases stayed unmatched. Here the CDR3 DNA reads TGCGCCAGCAGCCCACCAGGGGGCGTGGGTGAAAAACTGTTTTTT. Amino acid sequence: CASSPPGGVGEKLFF.

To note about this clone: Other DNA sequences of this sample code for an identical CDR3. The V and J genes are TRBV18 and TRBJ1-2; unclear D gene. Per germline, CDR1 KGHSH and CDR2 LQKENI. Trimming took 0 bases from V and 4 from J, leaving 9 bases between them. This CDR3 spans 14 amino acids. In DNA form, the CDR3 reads TGTGCCAGCTCACCACCGACGGAGTCCTATGGCTACACCTTC. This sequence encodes CASSPPTESYGYTF.

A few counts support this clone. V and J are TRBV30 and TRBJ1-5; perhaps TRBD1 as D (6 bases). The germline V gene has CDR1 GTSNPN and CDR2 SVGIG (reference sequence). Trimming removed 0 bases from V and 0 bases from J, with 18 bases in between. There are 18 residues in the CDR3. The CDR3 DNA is TGTGCCTGGAGTGTACGCGGGGGGCTGCTCAATAGCAATCAGCCCCAGCATTTT. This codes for CAWSVRGGLLNSNQPQHF.

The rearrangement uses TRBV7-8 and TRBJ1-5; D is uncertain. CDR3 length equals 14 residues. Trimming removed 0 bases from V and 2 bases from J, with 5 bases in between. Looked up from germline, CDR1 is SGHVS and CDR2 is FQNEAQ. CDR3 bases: TGTGCCAGCAGCTTAGCCGGGGGCAATCAGCCCCAGCATTTT. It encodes CASSLAGGNQPQHF. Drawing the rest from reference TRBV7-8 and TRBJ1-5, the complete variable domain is GAGVSQSPRYKVAKRGQDVALRCDPISGHVSLFWYQQALGQGPEFLTYFQNEAQLDKSGLPSDRFFAERPEGSVSTLKIQRTQQEDSAVYLCASSLAGGNQPQHFGDGTRLSIL.

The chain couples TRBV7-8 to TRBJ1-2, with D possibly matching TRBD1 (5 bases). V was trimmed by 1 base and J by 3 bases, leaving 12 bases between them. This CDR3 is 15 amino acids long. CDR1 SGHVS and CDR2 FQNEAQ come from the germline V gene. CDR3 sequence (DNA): TGTGCCAGCAGCTTAGGGCAGGGAGGGGACTATGGCTACACCTTC. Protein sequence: CASSLGQGGDYGYTF.

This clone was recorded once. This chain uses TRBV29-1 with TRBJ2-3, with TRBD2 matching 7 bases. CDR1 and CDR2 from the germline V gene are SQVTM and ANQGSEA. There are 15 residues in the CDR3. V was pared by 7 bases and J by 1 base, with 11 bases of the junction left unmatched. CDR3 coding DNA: TGCAGCGCAATTGGGGGGAGGGTTCGCACAGATACGCAGTATTTT. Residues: CSAIGGRVRTDTQYF.

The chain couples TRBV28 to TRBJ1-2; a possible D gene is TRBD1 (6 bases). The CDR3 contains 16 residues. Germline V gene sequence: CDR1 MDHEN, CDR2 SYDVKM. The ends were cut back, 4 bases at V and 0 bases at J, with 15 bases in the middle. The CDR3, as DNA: TGTGCCAGCAGTTCCCCGACAGGCCGCACTAACTATGGCTACACCTTC. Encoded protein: CASSSPTGRTNYGYTF.

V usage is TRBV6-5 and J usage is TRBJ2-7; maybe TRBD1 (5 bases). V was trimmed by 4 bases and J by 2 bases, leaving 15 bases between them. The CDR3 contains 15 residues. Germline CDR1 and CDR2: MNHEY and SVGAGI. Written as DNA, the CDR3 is TGTGCCAGCAGTTCCGTTGGCCAGGGCCCCTACGAGCAGTACTTC. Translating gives CASSSVGQGPYEQYF.

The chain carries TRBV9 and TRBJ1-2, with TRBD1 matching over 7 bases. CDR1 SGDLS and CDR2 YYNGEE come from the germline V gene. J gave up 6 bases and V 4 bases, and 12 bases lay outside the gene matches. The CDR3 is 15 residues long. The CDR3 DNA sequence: TGTGCCAGCAGCCGCCTAGGGGGCCCCTGGGATGGCTACACCTTC. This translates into CASSRLGGPWDGYTF. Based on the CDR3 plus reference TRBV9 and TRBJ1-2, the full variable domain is DSGVTQTPKHLITATGQRVTLRCSPRSGDLSVYWYQQSLDQGLQFLIQYYNGEERAKGNILERFSAQQFPDLHSELNLSSLELGDSALYFCASSRLGGPWDGYTFGSGTRLTVV.